This T cell receptor (beta chain) was profiled in a study of neoadjuvant nivolumab and ipilimumab in lung cancer. The table came from immunoSEQ multiplex PCR; TCRdb's copy has only in-frame clones and leaves some out. The table has some 18,000 clones, roughly 77% seen once. For this clone: Its antigen is as yet unknown.

The CDR3 extends over 11 amino acids. V was cut by 0 bases and J by 13 bases, with 12 bases left in between. Germline-derived CDR1 and CDR2 are GTSNPN and SVGIG (reference sequence). Whole-study results and caveats: A small number of samples were TCR sequenced. From pretherapy to surgery, tumor richness and clonality rose with dual therapy. TCR richness and clonality were higher in tumors than adjacent uninvolved lung. Higher pretherapy blood TCR richness went with higher resected-tumor richness.

The clonotype was recovered from an adult with non-small cell lung cancer. The sequencing used tumor tissue, collected after neoadjuvant nivolumab, alone or with ipilimumab, at or shortly before surgery. The rearrangement uses TRBV30 and TRBJ1-2, with D maybe TRBD1 (5 bases). Here the CDR3 reads CAWSVGRERTF. The CDR3 nucleotides read TGTGCCTGGAGTGTAGGCAGGGAGCGCACCTTC. The whole variable domain, filled in from reference TRBV30 and TRBJ1-2, reads SQTIHQWPATLVQPVGSPLSLECTVEGTSNPNLYWYRQAAGRGLQLLFYSVGIGQISSEVPQNLSASRPQDRQFILSSKKLLLSDSGFYLCAWSVGRERTFGSGTRLTVV.